Listed below are T cell receptor beta chains from one sample, sequenced in a study of CD8 T cells in ankylosing spondylitis. From the 5' RACE reads, TCRdb called clonotypes with MiXCR, one entry per CDR3 protein. The sample lists about 150,000 distinct CDR3 sequences, 40% to 50% occurring once. Sequencing was carried out using synovial fluid, either unsorted or a sorted T cell fraction (not recorded which). These receptors originate from a male donor with ankylosing spondylitis. Each CDR3 is given with its conserved first and last residue. Fields, in order: V gene, J gene, D gene, clone size, CDR3 length, CDR3 DNA, CDR3 protein. A D gene is named only where the DNA matches it firmly. Clone size is not always given. Where it is, it says once, few, many or a class for expanded clones.

>TRBV24-1|TRBJ2-7|TRBD2|many|16
TGTGCCACCAGTGATTCCGGGACTAGCGGATTCAACGAGCAGTACTTC
CATSDSGTSGFNEQYF
>TRBV5-1|TRBJ2-1|NA|NA|15
TGCGCCAGCAGCTCTGAGACACTAGTCTCCAATGAGCAGTTCTTC
CASSSETLVSNEQFF
>TRBV5-5|TRBJ1-2|NA|medium-sized|14
TGTGCCAGCAGCACGACAGTGATAGTCTATGGCTACACCTTC
CASSTTVIVYGYTF
>TRBV28|TRBJ2-1|NA|NA|14
TGTGCCAGCAGTTGCTTCAGTTCGGGGACACGGATGTTCTTC
CASSCFSSGTRMFF
>TRBV9|TRBJ2-3|NA|few|14
TGTGCCAGCAGAGCGTGGGGGTCCACAGATACGCAGTATTTT
CASRAWGSTDTQYF
>TRBV24-1|TRBJ2-2|TRBD1|NA|16
TGTGCCACCAGTGACCCACGACAGGGGTTCCCCGGGGAGCTGTTTTTT
CATSDPRQGFPGELFF
>TRBV6-4|TRBJ2-3|TRBD2|NA|15
TGTGCCAGCAGTCCGACTAGCGGGGGAGAAGATACGCAGTATTTT
CASSPTSGGEDTQYF
>TRBV9|TRBJ1-1|NA|NA|13
TGTGCCAGCAGTCAGAGATTGAACACTGAAGCTTTCTTT
CASSQRLNTEAFF
>TRBV6-1|TRBJ1-2|TRBD1|NA|13
TGTGCCAGCAGCGCAGGGGGCCGCTATGGCTACACCTTC
CASSAGGRYGYTF
>TRBV4-1|TRBJ2-5|TRBD1|NA|15
TGCGCCAGCAGCCAAGATCCCCTGACAGGGGAGGCCCAGTACTTC
CASSQDPLTGEAQYF
>TRBV10-3|TRBJ2-3|TRBD2|many|23
TGTGCCATCAGTGAGCCACCCCCGGGACTAGCGGGAGGGTCTCTCACCAGCACAGATACGCAGTATTTT
CAISEPPPGLAGGSLTSTDTQYF
>TRBV12-3/TRBV12-4|TRBJ1-5|NA|NA|14
TGTGCCAGCACTCGACGGGGGGTCAGGAGGCCCCAGCATTTT
CASTRRGVRRPQHF
>TRBV5-1|TRBJ2-1|TRBD1|NA|16
TGCGCCAGCAGCTCCAGACAGGGATCAAGGTACAATGAGCAGTTCTTC
CASSSRQGSRYNEQFF
>TRBV6-5|TRBJ1-1|NA|NA|16
TGTGCCAGCAGTTACTCGGAGGGGAGTGTGAACACTGAAGCTTTCTTT
CASSYSEGSVNTEAFF
>TRBV20-1|TRBJ1-1|NA|NA|14
TGCAGTGCGAAGACGCGTCAAAAGGGCGTTGAAGCTTTCTTT
CSAKTRQKGVEAFF
>TRBV20-1|TRBJ1-1|NA|once|13
TGCAGTGCTAGAGCCCCCCCCCGACAGGAAGCTTTCTTT
CSARAPPRQEAFF
>TRBV12-5|TRBJ2-7|TRBD1|NA|15
TGTGCTAGTGACGACCCGGGACAGGGATCATCCGAGCAGTACTTC
CASDDPGQGSSEQYF
>TRBV5-1|TRBJ1-2|TRBD1|NA|13
TGCGCCAGCAGTCACAACCGGGACAGGGTCTACACCTTC
CASSHNRDRVYTF
>TRBV4-2|TRBJ1-2|NA|NA|14
TGTGCCAGCAGCCGGCCCGGGACGGGATATGGCTACACCTTC
CASSRPGTGYGYTF
>TRBV4-3|TRBJ2-3|TRBD2|few|17
TGCGCCAGCAGCCAACAAGTAGCGGGAGGCCCCACAGATACGCAGTATTTT
CASSQQVAGGPTDTQYF
>TRBV6-1|TRBJ2-7|TRBD1|NA|16
TGTGCCAGCAGGGACAGGGGGACAGCCAGCTCCTACGAGCAGTACTTC
CASRDRGTASSYEQYF
>TRBV28|TRBJ1-5|NA|NA|15
TGTGCCAGCAGTTTAGATGTTGGGTTCCGTCAGCCCCAGCATTTT
CASSLDVGFRQPQHF
>TRBV29-1|TRBJ2-1|NA|NA|15
TGCAGCGCTCGTAGACGGAGGGTCGGGTACAATGAGCAGTTCTTC
CSARRRRVGYNEQFF
>TRBV11-2|TRBJ1-2|NA|NA|16
TGTGCCAGCAGCTTACCCTTGGTGGGGGGGAACTATGGCTACACCTTC
CASSLPLVGGNYGYTF
>TRBV5-1|TRBJ2-2|NA|once|15
TGCGCCAGCAGCTTGGTTTGGGGGGCCTCCGGGGAGCTGTTTTTT
CASSLVWGASGELFF
>TRBV4-1|TRBJ1-3|NA|few|16
TGCGCCAGCAGCCAGATCGGAGGGGGATCTGGAAACACCATATATTTT
CASSQIGGGSGNTIYF
>TRBV18|TRBJ2-5|NA|NA|14
TGTGCCAGCTCTCCGAGGGGGGTGCAAGAGACCCAGTACTTC
CASSPRGVQETQYF
>TRBV12-3/TRBV12-4|TRBJ1-5|NA|once|12
TGTGCCAGCGGCTCCTTAAATCAGCCCCAGCATTTT
CASGSLNQPQHF
>TRBV6-5|TRBJ1-1|TRBD1|NA|13
TGTGCCAGCAGTTACCTGACAGGGGCGAGAGCTTTCTTT
CASSYLTGARAFF
>TRBV2|TRBJ1-2|NA|NA|17
TGTGCCAGCAGTGAAGGAGGGGTGACAGCCCCTTTCTATGGCTACACCTTC
CASSEGGVTAPFYGYTF